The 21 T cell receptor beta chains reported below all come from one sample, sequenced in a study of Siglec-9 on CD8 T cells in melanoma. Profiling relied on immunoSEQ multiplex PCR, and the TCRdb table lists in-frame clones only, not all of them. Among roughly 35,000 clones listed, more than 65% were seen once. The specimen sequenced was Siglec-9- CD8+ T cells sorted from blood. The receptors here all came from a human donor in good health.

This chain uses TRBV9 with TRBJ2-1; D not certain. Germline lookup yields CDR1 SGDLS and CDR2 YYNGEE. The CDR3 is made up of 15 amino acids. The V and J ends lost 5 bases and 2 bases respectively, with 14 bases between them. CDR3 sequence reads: CASSMTPATYNEQFF. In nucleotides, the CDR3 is TGTGCCAGCAGTATGACCCCGGCAACCTACAATGAGCAGTTCTTC. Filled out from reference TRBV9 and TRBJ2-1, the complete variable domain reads DSGVTQTPKHLITATGQRVTLRCSPRSGDLSVYWYQQSLDQGLQFLIQYYNGEERAKGNILERFSAQQFPDLHSELNLSSLELGDSALYFCASSMTPATYNEQFFGPGTRLTVL.

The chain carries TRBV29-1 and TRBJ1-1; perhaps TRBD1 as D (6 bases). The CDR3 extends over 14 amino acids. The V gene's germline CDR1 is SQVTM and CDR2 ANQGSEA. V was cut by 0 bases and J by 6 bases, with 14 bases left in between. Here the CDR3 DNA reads TGCAGCGTTGAAGAGGGCAGGGGAGGGTCTGAAGCTTTCTTT. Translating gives CSVEEGRGGSEAFF. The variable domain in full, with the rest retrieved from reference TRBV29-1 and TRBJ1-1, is SAVISQKPSRDICQRGTSLTIQCQVDSQVTMMFWYRQQPGQSLTLIATANQGSEATYESGFVIDKFPISRPNLTFSTLTVSNMSPEDSSIYLCSVEEGRGGSEAFFGQGTRLTVV.

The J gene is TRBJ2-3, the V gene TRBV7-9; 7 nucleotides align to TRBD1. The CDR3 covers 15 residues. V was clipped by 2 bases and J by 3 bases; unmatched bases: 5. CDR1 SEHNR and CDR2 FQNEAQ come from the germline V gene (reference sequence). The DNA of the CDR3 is TGTGCCAGCAGCTTACCCGGGACAGTAACAGATACGCAGTATTTT. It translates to CASSLPGTVTDTQYF.

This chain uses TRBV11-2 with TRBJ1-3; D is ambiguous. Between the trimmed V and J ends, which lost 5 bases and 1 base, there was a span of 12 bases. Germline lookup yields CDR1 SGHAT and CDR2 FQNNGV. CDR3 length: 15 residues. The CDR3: CASSAGIYSGNTIYF. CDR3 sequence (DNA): TGTGCCAGCAGCGCCGGGATTTATTCTGGAAACACCATATATTTT.

The DNA for the CDR3 is TGTGCCAGCAGCACGAATCCGGGACAGGGTCTGGAGGCCGGGGAGCTGTTTTTT. Amino acid sequence: CASSTNPGQGLEAGELFF. The V gene is TRBV21-1, the J gene TRBJ2-2; TRBD1, the table's D call, lacks a check against the DNA. TRBV21-1 is designated a pseudogene. The CDR3 length is 18 residues.

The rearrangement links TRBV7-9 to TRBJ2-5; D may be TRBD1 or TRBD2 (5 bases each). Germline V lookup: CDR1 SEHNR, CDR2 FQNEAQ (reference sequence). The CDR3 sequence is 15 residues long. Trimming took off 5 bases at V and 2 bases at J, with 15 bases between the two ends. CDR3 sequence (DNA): TGTGCCAGCAGCATGCCGGGACGCCTTCAAGAGACCCAGTACTTC. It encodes CASSMPGRLQETQYF.

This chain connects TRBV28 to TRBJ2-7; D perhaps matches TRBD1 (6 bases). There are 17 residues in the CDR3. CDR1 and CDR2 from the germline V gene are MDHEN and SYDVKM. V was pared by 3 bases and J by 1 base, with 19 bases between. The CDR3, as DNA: TGTGCCAGCAGTTTGTGGGACGACAGGCTTTCTTCCTACGAGCAGTACTTC. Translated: CASSLWDDRLSSYEQYF.

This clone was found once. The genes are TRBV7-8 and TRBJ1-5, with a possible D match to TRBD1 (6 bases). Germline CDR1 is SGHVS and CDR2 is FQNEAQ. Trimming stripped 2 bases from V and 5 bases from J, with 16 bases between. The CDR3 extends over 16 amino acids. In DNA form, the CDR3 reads TGTGCCAGCAGCTTATTCGGAGGGGGAGTAGATCAGCCCCAGCATTTT. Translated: CASSLFGGGVDQPQHF. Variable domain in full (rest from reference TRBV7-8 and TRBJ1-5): GAGVSQSPRYKVAKRGQDVALRCDPISGHVSLFWYQQALGQGPEFLTYFQNEAQLDKSGLPSDRFFAERPEGSVSTLKIQRTQQEDSAVYLCASSLFGGGVDQPQHFGDGTRLSIL.

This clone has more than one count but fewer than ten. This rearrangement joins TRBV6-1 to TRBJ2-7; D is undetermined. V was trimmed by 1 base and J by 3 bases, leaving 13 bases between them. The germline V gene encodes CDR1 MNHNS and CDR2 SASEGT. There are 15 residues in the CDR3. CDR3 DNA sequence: TGTGCCAGCAGTGAAGAGCGCCGACCCGGCTACGAGCAGTACTTC. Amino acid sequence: CASSEERRPGYEQYF.

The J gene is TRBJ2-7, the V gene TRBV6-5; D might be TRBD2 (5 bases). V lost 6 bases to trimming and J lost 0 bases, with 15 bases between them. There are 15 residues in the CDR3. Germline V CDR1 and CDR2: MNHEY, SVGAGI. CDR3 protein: CASSPSFPLSYEQYF. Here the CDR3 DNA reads TGTGCCAGCAGCCCTAGCTTCCCCCTCTCCTACGAGCAGTACTTC.

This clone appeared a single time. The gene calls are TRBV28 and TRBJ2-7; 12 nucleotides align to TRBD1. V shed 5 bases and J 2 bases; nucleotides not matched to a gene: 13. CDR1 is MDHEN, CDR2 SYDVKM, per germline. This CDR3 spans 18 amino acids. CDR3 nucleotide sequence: TGTGCCAGCAGTCCCAGACCGGGACAGGGGGCGCGGGCCTACGAGCAGTACTTC. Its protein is CASSPRPGQGARAYEQYF. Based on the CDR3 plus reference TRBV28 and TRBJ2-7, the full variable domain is DVKVTQSSRYLVKRTGEKVFLECVQDMDHENMFWYRQDPGLGLRLIYFSYDVKMKEKGDIPEGYSVSREKKERFSLILESASTNQTSMYLCASSPRPGQGARAYEQYFGPGTRLTVT.

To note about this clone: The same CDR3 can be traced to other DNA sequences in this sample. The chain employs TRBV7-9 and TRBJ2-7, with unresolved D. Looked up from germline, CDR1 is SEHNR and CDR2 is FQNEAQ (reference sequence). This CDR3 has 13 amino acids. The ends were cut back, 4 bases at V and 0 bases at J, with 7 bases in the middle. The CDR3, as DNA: TGTGCCAGCAGCTCCCCCGGCTCCTACGAGCAGTACTTC. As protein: CASSSPGSYEQYF.

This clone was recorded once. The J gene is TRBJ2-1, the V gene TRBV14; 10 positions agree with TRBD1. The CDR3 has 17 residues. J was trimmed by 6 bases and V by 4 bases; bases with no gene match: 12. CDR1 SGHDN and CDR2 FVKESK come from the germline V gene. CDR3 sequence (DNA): TGTGCCAGCAGCCCATACGATTTCGGGACAGGGGCCAATGAGCAGTTCTTC. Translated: CASSPYDFGTGANEQFF.

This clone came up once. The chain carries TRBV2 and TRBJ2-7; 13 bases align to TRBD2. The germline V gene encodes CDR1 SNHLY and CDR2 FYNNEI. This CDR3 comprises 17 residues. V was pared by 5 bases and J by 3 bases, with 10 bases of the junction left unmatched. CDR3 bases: TGTGCCAGCAGTCAAACTAGCGGGAGGGCCGAAAACTACGAGCAGTACTTC. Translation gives CASSQTSGRAENYEQYF.

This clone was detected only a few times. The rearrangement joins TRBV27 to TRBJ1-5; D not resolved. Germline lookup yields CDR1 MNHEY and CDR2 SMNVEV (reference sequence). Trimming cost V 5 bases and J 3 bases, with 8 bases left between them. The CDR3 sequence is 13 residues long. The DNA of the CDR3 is TGTGCCAGCAGTAAGGGATTCAATCAGCCCCAGCATTTT. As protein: CASSKGFNQPQHF.

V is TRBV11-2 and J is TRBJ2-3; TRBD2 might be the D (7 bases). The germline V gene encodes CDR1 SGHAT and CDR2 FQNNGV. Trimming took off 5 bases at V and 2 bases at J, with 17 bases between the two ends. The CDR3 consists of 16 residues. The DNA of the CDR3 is TGTGCCAGCAGCCCCGGGACGGGGGGCCTCACAGATACGCAGTATTTT. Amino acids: CASSPGTGGLTDTQYF.

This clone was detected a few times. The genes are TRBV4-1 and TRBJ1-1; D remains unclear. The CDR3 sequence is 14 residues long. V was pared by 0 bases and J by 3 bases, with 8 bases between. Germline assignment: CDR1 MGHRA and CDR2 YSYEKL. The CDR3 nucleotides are TGCGCCAGCAGCCAAGATTGGGAGCACACTGAAGCTTTCTTT. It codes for CASSQDWEHTEAFF.

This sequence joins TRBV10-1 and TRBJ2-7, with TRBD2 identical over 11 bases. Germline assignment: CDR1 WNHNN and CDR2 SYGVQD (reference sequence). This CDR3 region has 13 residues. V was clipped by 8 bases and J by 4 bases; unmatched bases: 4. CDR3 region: CASPSGRRYEQYF. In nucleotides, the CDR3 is TGCGCCAGCCCTAGCGGGAGGAGGTACGAGCAGTACTTC.

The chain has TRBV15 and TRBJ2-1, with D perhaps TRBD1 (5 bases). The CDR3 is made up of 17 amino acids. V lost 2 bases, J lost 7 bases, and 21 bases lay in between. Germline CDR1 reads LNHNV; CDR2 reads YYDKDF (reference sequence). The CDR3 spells CATSRLTVRSDGNEQFF. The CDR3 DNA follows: TGTGCCACCAGCAGATTGACAGTCCGATCAGACGGAAATGAGCAGTTCTTC.

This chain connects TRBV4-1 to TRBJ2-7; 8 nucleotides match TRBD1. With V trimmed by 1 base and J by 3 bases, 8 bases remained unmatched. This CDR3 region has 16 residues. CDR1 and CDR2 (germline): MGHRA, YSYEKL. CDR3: CASSQGGQGRFYEQYF. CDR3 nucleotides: TGCGCCAGCAGCCAAGGCGGACAGGGAAGGTTCTACGAGCAGTACTTC.

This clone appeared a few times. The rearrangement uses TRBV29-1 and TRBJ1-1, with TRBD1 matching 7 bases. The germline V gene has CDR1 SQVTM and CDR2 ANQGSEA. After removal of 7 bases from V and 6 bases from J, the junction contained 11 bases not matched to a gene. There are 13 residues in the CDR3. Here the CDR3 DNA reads TGCAGCGCAAGGGGACAGACTAGACCTGAAGCTTTCTTT. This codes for CSARGQTRPEAFF.